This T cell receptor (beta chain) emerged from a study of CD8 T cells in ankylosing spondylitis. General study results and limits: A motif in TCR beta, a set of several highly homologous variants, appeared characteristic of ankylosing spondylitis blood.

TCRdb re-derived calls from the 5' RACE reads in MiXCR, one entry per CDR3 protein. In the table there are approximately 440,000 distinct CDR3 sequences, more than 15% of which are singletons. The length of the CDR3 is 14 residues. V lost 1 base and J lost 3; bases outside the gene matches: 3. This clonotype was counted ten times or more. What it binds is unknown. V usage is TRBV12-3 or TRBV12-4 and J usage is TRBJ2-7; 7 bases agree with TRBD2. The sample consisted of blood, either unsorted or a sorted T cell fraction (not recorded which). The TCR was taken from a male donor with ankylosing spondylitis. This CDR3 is CASSLVGGLYEQYF. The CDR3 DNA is TGTGCCAGCAGTTTAGTGGGAGGGCTCTACGAGCAGTACTTC.